The next 18 T cell receptor beta chains were all read from a single sample in a study of T-cell reconstitution after alpha-beta-depleted transplantation in children. The TCRbeta library was prepared with unique molecular identifiers. From the PCR reads, TCRdb called clonotypes with MiXCR, one entry per CDR3 protein. The sample includes just over 200,000 distinct CDR3 sequences, 7.5% to 9.5% of them seen just once. The sample in question was PBMCs, mostly from graft donor cells, obtained 360 days after TCRalphabeta/CD19-depleted stem cell transplant. These receptors were taken from a male patient aged 2 to 9 who had a stem cell transplant for acute myeloid leukemia, so the T cells may come from the graft donor.

CDR3 DNA sequence: TGCAGTGCTAGAGAGGGGAGCGGGACACGTTACAATGAGCAGTTCTTC. Its protein product is CSAREGSGTRYNEQFF. This chain links TRBV20-1 with TRBJ2-1; TRBD2 might be the D (7 bases). Trimming removed 0 bases from V and 4 bases from J, with 16 bases in between. CDR3 length: 16 residues. CDR1 is DFQATT and CDR2 is SNEGSKA in the germline V gene (reference sequence).

This clonotype showed up many times. The CDR3, as DNA: TGCGCCAGCAGCGGACTCCGGGGTGACACCGGGGAGCTGTTTTTT. This gives the protein CASSGLRGDTGELFF. The chain is built from TRBV5-1 and TRBJ2-2; D perhaps matches TRBD2 (5 bases). The CDR3 extends over 15 amino acids. In germline, CDR1 is SGHRS, CDR2 YFSETQ. Trimming removed 4 bases from V and 3 bases from J, with 13 bases in between.

The chain links TRBV7-9 to TRBJ1-1, with TRBD1 as a possible D gene (5 bases). The CDR3 consists of 15 residues. Germline CDR1 and CDR2: SEHNR and FQNEAQ (reference sequence). Trimming pared 5 bases from V and 11 bases from J, leaving 24 bases between. The CDR3: CASSPHLFPEGLAFF. In nucleotides, the CDR3 is TGTGCCAGCAGCCCGCACCTTTTCCCCGAGGGACTGGCTTTCTTT.

This clonotype was counted ten times or more. The V gene is TRBV10-3, the J gene TRBJ2-3, with D uncertain. The CDR3 is made up of 16 amino acids. The ends were cut back, 3 bases at V and 6 bases at J, with 19 bases in the middle. Germline assignment: CDR1 ENHRY and CDR2 SYGVKD. The CDR3: CAISDPKAVGSDTQYF. The CDR3, as DNA: TGTGCCATCAGTGACCCTAAGGCCGTCGGAAGCGATACGCAGTATTTT.

This clonotype was recorded at least ten times. The chain recombines TRBV6-1 with TRBJ2-2; the D is unclear. The CDR3 length is 14 residues. V gave up 8 bases and J gave up 2 bases, with 12 bases separating them. Germline-derived CDR1 and CDR2 are MNHNS and SASEGT. The CDR3 reads CASGSTLNTGELFF. CDR3 bases: TGTGCCAGCGGTAGCACGCTAAACACCGGGGAGCTGTTTTTT.

In this sample, this clonotype turned up a few times. CDR3 region: CASSSPTGRDYEQYF. Here the CDR3 DNA reads TGTGCCAGCAGCTCGCCGACAGGGAGGGACTACGAGCAGTACTTC. The chain uses TRBV7-9 and TRBJ2-7; TRBD1 or TRBD2 may be the D gene (7 bases each). The CDR3 contains 15 residues. Per germline, CDR1 SEHNR and CDR2 FQNEAQ (reference sequence). The V end was cut by 4 bases, the J end by 3 bases, with 16 bases between.

This clonotype was detected many times. The chain links TRBV29-1 to TRBJ1-1, with no clear D. This CDR3 comprises 14 residues. CDR1 is SQVTM, CDR2 ANQGSEA, per germline. V was trimmed by 4 bases and J by 1 base, leaving 13 bases between them. The CDR3, as DNA: TGCAGCGTTGGGTTTCGGCAGGCGAACACTGAAGCTTTCTTT. Amino acid sequence: CSVGFRQANTEAFF.

This clonotype was seen a handful of times. The rearrangement joins TRBV12-3 or TRBV12-4 to TRBJ2-1; TRBD1 matches at 7 bases. This CDR3 has 17 residues. V shed 7 bases and J 0 bases; nucleotides not matched to a gene: 12. CDR3 in DNA: TGTGCCAGCACCGTACAGGGGTCGAGCGACTCCTACAATGAGCAGTTCTTC. Translation gives CASTVQGSSDSYNEQFF.

This clonotype was found many times. The CDR3 nucleotides read TGTGCCAGCAGCTTGCAGGAAACAGATACGCAGTATTTT. This translates into CASSLQETDTQYF. This chain links TRBV5-4 with TRBJ2-3; D call uncertain. Germline CDR1 SGHNT, CDR2 YYREEE (reference sequence). The CDR3 is 13 amino acids. With 1 base removed from V and 3 bases from J, the gap between germline ends came to 6 bases. The complete variable domain, with remaining parts taken from reference TRBV5-4 and TRBJ2-3, reads ETGVTQSPTHLIKTRGQQVTLRCSSQSGHNTVSWYQQALGQGPQFIFQYYREEENGRGNFPPRFSGLQFPNYSSELNVNALELDDSALYLCASSLQETDTQYFGPGTRLTVL.

This clonotype was observed many times. The chain links TRBV5-1 to TRBJ2-1, with 12 positions matching TRBD2. This CDR3 contains 19 residues. The trim removed 3 bases at V and 1 base at J, leaving 11 bases unmatched. In germline, CDR1 is SGHRS, CDR2 YFSETQ. The CDR3 DNA sequence: TGCGCCAGCAGCTGGGTCCCTAGCGGGGGGGCCCTGTCCTACAATGAGCAGTTCTTC. Translating it yields CASSWVPSGGALSYNEQFF.

The genes are TRBV7-6 and TRBJ1-2; 7 bases line up with TRBD1. The CDR3 contains 14 residues. After removal of 1 base from V and 7 bases from J, the junction contained 6 bases not matched to a gene. Per germline, CDR1 SGHVS and CDR2 FNYEAQ. The CDR3 spells CASSLGQGISGYTF. CDR3 DNA: TGTGCCAGCAGCTTAGGACAGGGTATAAGTGGCTACACCTTC. The full variable domain, rest sourced from reference TRBV7-6 and TRBJ1-2, is GAGVSQSPRYKVTKRGQDVALRCDPISGHVSLYWYRQALGQGPEFLTYFNYEAQQDKSGLPNDRFSAERPEGSISTLTIQRTEQRDSAMYRCASSLGQGISGYTFGSGTRLTVV.

This clonotype was detected ten times or more. This chain joins TRBV6-1 and TRBJ2-7; TRBD2 matches 15 bases. This CDR3 has 14 amino acids. The germline V gene has CDR1 MNHNS and CDR2 SASEGT. With 5 bases clipped from V and 5 bases from J, the junction kept 1 base outside the gene matches. Here the CDR3 reads CASSRTSGRDEQYF. DNA of the CDR3: TGTGCCAGCAGTAGGACTAGCGGGAGGGACGAGCAGTACTTC.

This clonotype was counted at least ten times. The chain recombines TRBV4-3 with TRBJ1-6; TRBD1 might be the D (6 bases). Per the germline V gene, CDR1 is LGHNA and CDR2 is YSLEER. This CDR3 comprises 15 residues. V lost 0 bases and J lost 8, with 11 bases in between. The CDR3 DNA is TGCGCCAGCAGCCAAGATCGGGGGACATATTCACCCCTCCACTTT. Translating it yields CASSQDRGTYSPLHF.

This clonotype was seen ten or more times. This sequence joins TRBV5-6 and TRBJ1-1; TRBD1 is a possible D gene (6 bases). Trimming stripped 4 bases from V and 7 bases from J, with 11 bases between. The CDR3 sequence is 12 residues long. Germline CDR1 is SGHDT and CDR2 is YYEEEE. The CDR3 region is CASSGGAVEAFF. CDR3 bases: TGTGCCAGCAGCGGGGGGGCGGTTGAAGCTTTCTTT.

In its sample, this clonotype was seen a few times. The rearrangement links TRBV5-1 to TRBJ2-7, with D uncertain. The germline gives CDR1 SGHRS, CDR2 YFSETQ. The CDR3 consists of 14 residues. Trimming cost V 0 bases and J 3 bases, with 10 bases left between them. The CDR3 nucleotides read TGCGCCAGCAGCTTGGGGCTGGACCTCTACGAGCAGTACTTC. Amino acid sequence: CASSLGLDLYEQYF. Full variable domain (outside the CDR3, taken from reference TRBV5-1 and TRBJ2-7): KAGVTQTPRYLIKTRGQQVTLSCSPISGHRSVSWYQQTPGQGLQFLFEYFSETQRNKGNFPGRFSGRQFSNSRSEMNVSTLELGDSALYLCASSLGLDLYEQYFGPGTRLTVT.

This clonotype was seen a handful of times. The V and J genes are TRBV3-1 and TRBJ2-1, with 11 bases fitting TRBD1. Germline CDR1 LGHDT, CDR2 YNNKEL (reference sequence). J was trimmed by 6 bases and V by 1 base; bases with no gene match: 5. There are 16 residues in the CDR3. The CDR3, as DNA: TGTGCCAGCAGCCAAGGGGTGGGACAGGGGGTCAATGAGCAGTTCTTC. Its protein product is CASSQGVGQGVNEQFF.

This rearrangement joins TRBV7-2 to TRBJ2-7; tentative D call: TRBD1 (5 bases). The germline CDR1 and CDR2 sequences are SGHTA and FQGNSA. V lost 2 bases and J 0 bases, leaving 11 bases between the germline ends. The length of the CDR3 is 15 residues. The CDR3 bases are TGTGCCAGCAGCTTACAGGGATTGCTCTCCTACGAGCAGTACTTC. It yields the protein CASSLQGLLSYEQYF.

This rearrangement joins TRBV5-1 to TRBJ2-1; 12 bases are shared with TRBD2. The CDR3 extends over 18 amino acids. V shed 0 bases, J shed 9 bases, and the junction held 13 bases outside the gene matches. Germline CDR1 and CDR2: SGHRS and YFSETQ. Here the CDR3 reads CASSLGSGLAGYFGEQFF. DNA of the CDR3: TGCGCCAGCAGCTTGGGGTCCGGACTAGCGGGGTATTTTGGTGAGCAGTTCTTC.